The next 15 T cell receptor beta chains were all read from a single sample in a study of OX40 agonist ivuxolimab in advanced cancers. Some clones are missing from TCRdb's copy, which holds only in-frame ones; the method was immunoSEQ multiplex PCR. The table records tens of thousands of clones, 75% to 80% of them present only once. Source: CD4+ or CD8+ T cells sorted from blood, taken in a trial of the OX40 agonist ivuxolimab. These receptor sequences come from an adult with an advanced solid tumor such as melanoma, head and neck, liver or kidney cancer.

This chain links TRBV4-3 with TRBJ1-5; D is unclear. CDR1 and CDR2 (germline): LGHNA, YSLEER. V was cut by 1 base and J by 3 bases, with 4 bases left in between. The CDR3 loop spans 13 amino acids. CDR3 sequence: CASSQAINQPQHF. The CDR3 region has the DNA TGCGCCAGCAGCCAAGCGATCAATCAGCCCCAGCATTTT.

This clone has a handful of counts. The chain joins TRBV4-2 to TRBJ2-7; D gene uncertain. Germline CDR1 reads LGHNA; CDR2 reads YNFKEQ. The V end was cut by 1 base, the J end by 7 bases, with 5 bases between. The CDR3 length is 11 residues. This chain's CDR3 is CASSQAGEQYF. CDR3 DNA sequence: TGTGCCAGCAGCCAAGCCGGGGAGCAGTACTTC.

The chain couples TRBV11-2 to TRBJ2-1; possibly TRBD2 for D (7 bases). Per the germline V gene, CDR1 is SGHAT and CDR2 is FQNNGV. The CDR3 has 15 amino acids. V gave up 1 base and J gave up 2 bases, with 9 bases separating them. CDR3 loop: CASSLGGGPYNEQFF. In nucleotides, the CDR3 is TGTGCCAGCAGCTTAGGGGGGGGGCCCTACAATGAGCAGTTCTTC.

This clone has more than one count but fewer than ten. The chain is built from TRBV5-4 and TRBJ2-1; possible D gene TRBD1, 6 bases. This CDR3 is built from 16 residues. Germline-derived CDR1 and CDR2 are SGHNT and YYREEE (reference sequence). Trimming stripped 5 bases from V and 1 base from J, with 16 bases between. CDR3 coding DNA: TGTGCCAGCAGTGACCAACAGGGTGGATCCTACAATGAGCAGTTCTTC. Protein product: CASSDQQGGSYNEQFF. Using reference TRBV5-4 and TRBJ2-1 for the parts outside the CDR3, the full variable domain is ETGVTQSPTHLIKTRGQQVTLRCSSQSGHNTVSWYQQALGQGPQFIFQYYREEENGRGNFPPRFSGLQFPNYSSELNVNALELDDSALYLCASSDQQGGSYNEQFFGPGTRLTVL.

This clone is a singleton in its sample. The chain is built from TRBV10-3 and TRBJ2-3, with 14 bases aligning to TRBD2. J lost 0 bases, V lost 3 bases, and 8 bases had no gene match. Germline V lookup: CDR1 ENHRY, CDR2 SYGVKD. The CDR3 runs to 19 residues. The CDR3 DNA follows: TGTGCCATCAGTGAACTGGGACTAGCGGGGGATACTAGCACAGATACGCAGTATTTT. Protein: CAISELGLAGDTSTDTQYF.

The V call is TRBV27, the J call TRBJ2-3, with a weak D call TRBD1 (6 bases). Germline CDR1 and CDR2: MNHEY and SMNVEV (reference sequence). The V and J ends lost 3 bases and 4 bases respectively, with 11 bases between them. This CDR3 region has 14 residues. CDR3 sequence reads: CASSFATGSDTQYF. The CDR3 coding sequence is TGTGCCAGCAGTTTCGCGACAGGATCAGATACGCAGTATTTT.

The chain has TRBV19 and TRBJ2-3; the D is unclear. Trimming shortened V by 1 base and J by 0 bases, and 8 bases separated the two germline ends. Looked up from germline, CDR1 is LNHDA and CDR2 is SQIVND (reference sequence). The CDR3 runs 15 residues. CDR3 nucleotides: TGTGCCAGTAGTATAGCTCCGACTAGCACAGATACGCAGTATTTT. As protein: CASSIAPTSTDTQYF.

V usage is TRBV9 and J usage is TRBJ2-3, with D uncertain. CDR1 is SGDLS and CDR2 is YYNGEE in the germline V gene. With 4 bases removed from V and 6 bases from J, the gap between germline ends came to 6 bases. CDR3 size: 11 residues. The CDR3 bases are TGTGCCAGCAGCCTCACGGATACGCAGTATTTT. As protein: CASSLTDTQYF.

This chain links TRBV5-1 with TRBJ2-7; TRBD2 is a possible D gene (6 bases). The CDR3 consists of 17 residues. Germline assignment: CDR1 SGHRS and CDR2 YFSETQ. Trimming removed 0 bases at V and 5 bases at J, with 21 bases between. CDR3 bases: TGCGCCAGCAGCTTGGCGGGGCGGGTAGCGGTCTACCACGAGCAGTACTTC. Protein product: CASSLAGRVAVYHEQYF.

CDR3 in amino acids: CASSEDEGSGSYEQYF. DNA for the CDR3: TGTGCCAGCAGTGAAGACGAGGGAAGCGGTTCCTACGAGCAGTACTTC. The rearrangement uses TRBV6-1 and TRBJ2-7; D perhaps matches TRBD2 (5 bases). Germline V gives CDR1 MNHNS, CDR2 SASEGT. The CDR3 runs to 16 residues. Trimming left V 1 base short and J 1 base short, with 14 bases between.

The chain is built from TRBV5-8 and TRBJ2-7; D uncertain. CDR3 length: 15 amino acids. Trimming stripped 0 bases from V and 0 bases from J, with 10 bases between. Germline V gives CDR1 SGHTS, CDR2 YDEGEE. The CDR3 DNA follows: TGTGCCAGCAGCTTGGCCCCGTCCAGCTCCTACGAGCAGTACTTC. This sequence encodes CASSLAPSSSYEQYF. Full variable domain (rest looked up from reference TRBV5-8 and TRBJ2-7): EAGVTQSPTHLIKTRGQQATLRCSPISGHTSVYWYQQALGLGLQFLLWYDEGEERNRGNFPPRFSGRQFPNYSSELNVNALELEDSALYLCASSLAPSSSYEQYFGPGTRLTVT.

The gene calls are TRBV10-3 and TRBJ2-7; 8 bases line up with TRBD1. Trimming cost V 2 bases and J 6 bases; bases outside gene matches: 6. Per germline, CDR1 ENHRY and CDR2 SYGVKD. The CDR3 length is 14 residues. CDR3 sequence reads: CAISETGGPSEQYF. Written as DNA, the CDR3 is TGTGCCATCAGTGAGACAGGGGGACCTAGCGAGCAGTACTTC.

V and J are TRBV2 and TRBJ2-3; tentatively, D is TRBD2 (5 bases). The length of the CDR3 is 13 residues. Trimming removed 5 bases at V and 4 bases at J, with 10 bases between. Germline-derived CDR1 and CDR2 are SNHLY and FYNNEI. The CDR3, as DNA: TGTGCCAGCAGTAGAGGGAGCCCAGATACGCAGTATTTT. It is translated as CASSRGSPDTQYF.

The V call is TRBV5-6, the J call TRBJ1-1; D might be TRBD1 (5 bases). Germline assignment: CDR1 SGHDT and CDR2 YYEEEE. There are 16 residues in the CDR3. V was shortened by 1 base and J by 1 base, with 14 bases between the two germline ends. The CDR3: CASSLRVGHQNTEAFF. CDR3 DNA sequence: TGTGCCAGCAGCTTGAGGGTAGGACACCAGAACACTGAAGCTTTCTTT.

The chain combines TRBV28 with TRBJ1-2; possible D gene TRBD1, 5 bases. V shed 4 bases and J shed 5 bases, with 11 bases lying between them. The CDR3 runs to 13 residues. CDR1 is MDHEN, CDR2 SYDVKM, per germline. The CDR3 sequence: CASSSPTEYGYTF. CDR3 bases: TGTGCCAGCAGTTCCCCGACAGAATATGGCTACACCTTC.